This T cell receptor beta chain was captured in a study of T-cell memory formation after mild COVID-19. Overall study: TCR clusters were mostly donor specific.

Constant-segment primers and 5'RACE yielded cDNA libraries for TCR alpha and TCR beta, each carrying sample barcodes and UMIs. Using its own MiXCR run on the 5' RACE reads, TCRdb lists one record per CDR3 protein. This sample has 350,000 to 500,000 distinct CDR3 sequences; roughly 18% occur once, and the top ten carry about 22%. The CDR3 has 17 residues. Trimming removed 0 bases at V and 5 bases at J, with 20 bases between. Per germline, CDR1 SGHRS and CDR2 YFSETQ. This clonotype was observed a handful of times. The V and J genes are TRBV5-1 and TRBJ2-5; no clear D gene. Sequencing input: PBMCs or a T cell subset sorted from them (not recorded which). The sequence was obtained from a man aged 18 to 30 who had mild COVID-19 (a few samples of this study predate the infection). Cell type and time point are not known. CDR3 loop: CASSLAELTGPAETQYF. The CDR3 coding sequence is TGCGCCAGCAGCTTGGCTGAACTTACGGGCCCCGCGGAGACCCAGTACTTC.